This T cell receptor beta chain stems from a study of T cells in Graves' hyperthyroidism and ophthalmopathy. Study-wide results and limits: Researchers found most expanded thyroid clonotypes above 0.001 in blood as well.

An absence of ophthalmopathy progression within 18 months meant stable Graves' hyperthyroidism. Orbital computed tomography, thyroid ultrasound, serum thyroxine and TRAb, and clinical symptoms together informed the diagnoses. This clonotype was observed at least ten times. The antigen is not known. TCR beta CDR3 regions were amplified from RNA transcripts. Carried out on the TCR CDR3, a first-round RT-PCR used the HTBI primer set. In TCRdb, the multiplex PCR reads were re-called with MiXCR into one record per CDR3 protein. Of approximately 380,000 distinct CDR3 sequences detected, 15% to 20% appear once; the ten largest clones hold 3% to 4%. Trimming shortened V by 2 bases and J by 7 bases, and 11 bases separated the two germline ends. The CDR3 has 13 amino acids. Germline-derived CDR1 and CDR2 are SGHVS and FQNEAQ.

The rearrangement links TRBV7-8 to TRBJ1-2; a weak D match, TRBD1 (5 bases). The material sequenced was blood. This TCR was recovered from a woman between 18 and 29 years old with Graves' hyperthyroidism. The CDR3 is CASSLFKGLGYTF. As DNA, the CDR3 is TGTGCCAGCAGCTTATTTAAGGGGCTTGGCTACACCTTC.